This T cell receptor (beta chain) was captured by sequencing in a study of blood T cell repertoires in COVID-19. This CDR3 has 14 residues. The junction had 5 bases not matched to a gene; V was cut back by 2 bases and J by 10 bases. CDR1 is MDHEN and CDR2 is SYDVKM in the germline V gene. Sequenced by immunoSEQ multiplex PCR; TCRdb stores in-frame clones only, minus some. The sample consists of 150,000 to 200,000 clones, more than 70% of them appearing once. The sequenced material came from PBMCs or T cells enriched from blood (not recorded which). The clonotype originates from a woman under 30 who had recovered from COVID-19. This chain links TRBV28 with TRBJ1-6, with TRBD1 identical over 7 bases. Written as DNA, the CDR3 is TGTGCCAGCAGTTTAGACAGGGTTATATCACCCCTCCACTTT. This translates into CASSLDRVISPLHF.